This T cell receptor (beta chain) was recorded in a study of T cell repertoires in cytomegalovirus infection. Study summary: CMV infection together with matching HLA type was indicated by public TCR beta signatures. Broader study findings: Carriers of CMV and the relevant HLA type were discriminated by public TCR beta frequency. The study found HLA-C-restricted CMV-specific TCR beta clonotypes dominating the ex vivo response.

TCRdb re-derived calls from the reads in MiXCR, one entry per CDR3 protein. This sample has about 130,000 distinct CDR3 sequences; more than 20% occur once, and the top ten carry roughly 35%. This clonotype has just a few counts. Its specificity is not known. This TCR was sampled from a human donor in good health (CMV status not recorded). Some clones in this sample may be carry-over from other donors' samples. The specimen sequenced was PBMCs, sequenced either directly or after in vitro stimulation (not recorded which).

The CDR3 DNA follows: TGCAGTGCCGTCCCATTGGTCAGGAACACTGAAGCTTTCTTT. Amino acid sequence: CSAVPLVRNTEAFF. This chain links TRBV20-1 with TRBJ1-1; D ambiguous. The CDR3 contains 14 residues. The V end lost 6 bases, the J end lost 1 base, and 15 bases lay between the germline ends. Germline V lookup: CDR1 DFQATT, CDR2 SNEGSKA (reference sequence).